These 23 T cell receptor beta chains were all obtained from the same sample, sequenced in a study of cytomegalovirus exposure and HLA in healthy donors (dated by TCRdb to between 2016 and 2019). The receptor library was made with the immunoSEQ multiplex PCR assay. The multiplex PCR relied on a mix of 60 forward primers for TCR Vbeta segments and 13 reverse primers for TCR Jbeta segments. As stored in TCRdb, this immuneACCESS dataset retains in-frame rearrangements with V and J assigned. A fraction of the clones does not appear; measured against another copy, unresolved V genes explain less than half of the discrepancy, and the remainder lacks a known reason. The sample table contains about 150,000 clones; only one count was recorded for roughly 70% of them. The leading ten clones occupy about 4.3% of the sample. Material: PBMCs. The receptors were sampled from a man in his late teens or twenties in good health and CMV-seropositive.

This chain links TRBV4-1 with TRBJ1-5; possibly TRBD1 for D (5 bases). Trimming pared 1 base from V and 4 bases from J, leaving 14 bases between. CDR3 size: 16 residues. Germline V gives CDR1 MGHRA, CDR2 YSYEKL. The CDR3 bases are TGCGCCAGCAGCCAAGGTTCAGGGCGATTTAATCAGCCCCAGCATTTT. This translates into CASSQGSGRFNQPQHF.

The chain combines TRBV18 with TRBJ2-5; TRBD2 might be the D (6 bases). CDR3 size: 12 residues. Germline-derived CDR1 and CDR2 are KGHSH and LQKENI. Between the trimmed V and J ends, which lost 3 bases and 9 bases, there was a span of 11 bases. The CDR3 region has the DNA TGTGCCAGCTCACCGGAGGGGACGGCCCAGTACTTC. This encodes CASSPEGTAQYF.

V and J are TRBV7-9 and TRBJ2-5; possibly TRBD1 for D (5 bases). V shed 8 bases and J shed 5 bases, with 15 bases lying between them. CDR1 and CDR2 from the germline V gene are SEHNR and FQNEAQ (reference sequence). The CDR3 loop spans 13 amino acids. CDR3 in amino acids: CASCPAGLETQYF. CDR3 bases: TGTGCCAGCTGCCCGGCAGGGCTGGAGACCCAGTACTTC.

The CDR3 loop is CASSLVREAYGYTF. The CDR3 DNA follows: TGTGCCAGCAGCTTAGTCAGGGAAGCGTATGGCTACACCTTC. The genes are TRBV7-8 and TRBJ1-2, with D maybe TRBD1 (5 bases). Per germline, CDR1 SGHVS and CDR2 FQNEAQ. The CDR3 runs to 14 residues. Trimming took off 1 base at V and 5 bases at J, with 11 bases between the two ends. Filled out from reference TRBV7-8 and TRBJ1-2, the complete variable domain reads GAGVSQSPRYKVAKRGQDVALRCDPISGHVSLFWYQQALGQGPEFLTYFQNEAQLDKSGLPSDRFFAERPEGSVSTLKIQRTQQEDSAVYLCASSLVREAYGYTFGSGTRLTVV.

The gene calls are TRBV19 and TRBJ2-7; 11 bases map to TRBD1. The CDR3 is 14 amino acids. CDR1 is LNHDA and CDR2 is SQIVND in the germline V gene (reference sequence). J lost 3 bases, V lost 6 bases, and 4 bases had no gene match. CDR3 region: CASSGQGANYEQYF. In DNA form, the CDR3 reads TGTGCCAGTAGCGGACAGGGGGCTAACTACGAGCAGTACTTC.

The chain uses TRBV28 and TRBJ2-5; the D gene is possibly TRBD2 (6 bases). From germline, CDR1 is MDHEN and CDR2 SYDVKM. V lost 10 bases to trimming and J lost 2 bases, with 20 bases between them. The CDR3 loop spans 15 amino acids. CDR3 nucleotide sequence: TGTGCCACCACCTCGGAGAGCGGACTACAAGAGACCCAGTACTTC. Protein product: CATTSESGLQETQYF.

The chain carries TRBV28 and TRBJ1-2; TRBD1 aligns across 10 bases. The CDR3 has 15 amino acids. Germline lookup yields CDR1 MDHEN and CDR2 SYDVKM. Unmatched junction bases numbered 8, after V lost 3 bases and J lost 7 bases. The CDR3 loop is CASSFNPGQGFGYTF. CDR3 bases: TGTGCCAGCAGTTTTAATCCGGGACAGGGGTTTGGCTACACCTTC.

The V and J genes are TRBV11-3 and TRBJ2-3; 7 bases line up with TRBD2. The V segment lost 5 bases and the J segment 6 bases; nucleotides outside the gene matches: 8. Germline CDR1 SGHNT, CDR2 YENEEA. The CDR3 extends over 14 amino acids. DNA for the CDR3: TGTGCCAGCAGCCCGGGGAGGGCGCGGGATACGCAGTATTTT. Protein sequence: CASSPGRARDTQYF.

This clone has a single count. The chain has TRBV7-9 and TRBJ2-7; 11 bases line up with TRBD2. Germline values: CDR1 SEHNR, CDR2 FQNEAQ (reference sequence). This CDR3 region has 14 residues. Trimming cost V 3 bases and J 5 bases; bases outside gene matches: 3. CDR3: CASSFSGRVDEQYF. CDR3 nucleotides: TGTGCCAGCAGCTTTAGCGGGAGGGTAGACGAGCAGTACTTC.

The chain uses TRBV27 and TRBJ2-6; 11 bases match TRBD1. In germline, CDR1 is MNHEY, CDR2 SMNVEV (reference sequence). CDR3 length: 16 amino acids. The trim removed 6 bases at V and 3 bases at J, leaving 4 bases unmatched. The CDR3 region is CASRGTGGGGANVLTF. DNA for the CDR3: TGTGCCAGCAGGGGGACAGGGGGGGGTGGGGCCAACGTCCTGACTTTC.

V is TRBV29-1 and J is TRBJ2-5, with D perhaps TRBD2 (7 bases). Germline V gene data show CDR1 as SQVTM and CDR2 as ANQGSEA. The CDR3 runs 13 residues. Deletions cut 3 bases from V and 4 bases from J, with 12 bases between. The CDR3 is CSVEPGGPETQYF. The CDR3 bases are TGCAGCGTTGAGCCGGGGGGCCCAGAGACCCAGTACTTC. Full variable domain (outside the CDR3, taken from reference TRBV29-1 and TRBJ2-5): SAVISQKPSRDICQRGTSLTIQCQVDSQVTMMFWYRQQPGQSLTLIATANQGSEATYESGFVIDKFPISRPNLTFSTLTVSNMSPEDSSIYLCSVEPGGPETQYFGPGTRLLVL.

This rearrangement joins TRBV5-4 to TRBJ2-5; 8 positions agree with TRBD1. The germline V gene encodes CDR1 SGHNT and CDR2 YYREEE (reference sequence). The CDR3 is made up of 13 amino acids. V lost 10 bases, J lost 2 bases, and 7 bases stayed unmatched. The CDR3 DNA sequence: TGTGCCTTCAGGGGGCTGGAGCAAGAGACCCAGTACTTC. It yields the protein CAFRGLEQETQYF.

The chain joins TRBV19 to TRBJ1-2; D call uncertain. Per germline, CDR1 LNHDA and CDR2 SQIVND (reference sequence). The CDR3 runs 13 residues. V lost 4 bases and J lost 5, with 11 bases in between. CDR3 region: CASSTREGYGYTF. DNA of the CDR3: TGTGCCAGTAGTACCCGCGAGGGTTATGGCTACACCTTC.

Here the CDR3 DNA reads TGTGCCAGTAGTATGGACTCGAACATATACACAGATACGCAGTATTTT. Residues: CASSMDSNIYTDTQYF. The chain combines TRBV19 with TRBJ2-3, with D possibly TRBD2 on 5 matching bases. Trimming took 3 bases from V and 2 from J, leaving 15 bases between them. The CDR3 is made up of 16 amino acids. CDR1 and CDR2 (germline): LNHDA, SQIVND (reference sequence). Together with reference TRBV19 and TRBJ2-3, the CDR3 gives the full variable domain: DGGITQSPKYLFRKEGQNVTLSCEQNLNHDAMYWYRQDPGQGLRLIYYSQIVNDFQKGDIAEGYSVSREKKESFPLTVTSAQKNPTAFYLCASSMDSNIYTDTQYFGPGTRLTVL.

This chain's CDR3 is CASSLTGGQPQHF. Here the CDR3 DNA reads TGTGCCAGCAGCTTGACAGGGGGACAGCCCCAGCATTTT. The chain is built from TRBV7-2 and TRBJ1-5; 9 bases match TRBD1. CDR3 size: 13 residues. Germline values: CDR1 SGHTA, CDR2 FQGNSA. The trim removed 3 bases at V and 7 bases at J, leaving 1 base unmatched.

The chain recombines TRBV7-9 with TRBJ2-3, with D possibly being TRBD1 (6 bases). V lost 6 bases and J 9 bases, leaving 13 bases between the germline ends. The CDR3 runs to 12 residues. CDR1 is SEHNR, CDR2 FQNEAQ, per germline (reference sequence). The CDR3 loop is CASRLGGDTQYF. Written as DNA, the CDR3 is TGTGCCAGCAGACTAGGGGGTGACACGCAGTATTTT.

The V and J genes are TRBV6-5 and TRBJ1-4; D is unclear. The CDR3 runs 15 residues. The V gene lost 5 bases and the J gene lost 7 bases, with 17 bases spanning the gap. CDR1 is MNHEY and CDR2 is SVGAGI in the germline V gene. CDR3 in DNA: TGTGCCAGCAGTCCGAGGATCCGAGACGTTGAAAAACTGTTTTTT. Its protein product is CASSPRIRDVEKLFF.

The J gene is TRBJ2-1, the V gene TRBV7-2; 9 positions agree with TRBD2. V was clipped by 1 base and J by 7 bases; unmatched bases: 5. Germline V gene sequence: CDR1 SGHTA, CDR2 FQGNSA. CDR3 length: 15 amino acids. CDR3 in amino acids: CASSLDSGSGNEQFF. CDR3 in DNA: TGTGCCAGCAGCTTAGATAGCGGGAGTGGAAATGAGCAGTTCTTC.

This chain uses TRBV27 with TRBJ1-3; 7 bases map to TRBD1. Germline V CDR1 and CDR2: MNHEY, SMNVEV (reference sequence). This CDR3 is built from 15 residues. V lost 4 bases and J lost 7; bases outside the gene matches: 10. In nucleotides, the CDR3 is TGTGCCAGCAGTTCCCGGACAGGCCTTTTGAACACCATATATTTT. Amino acids: CASSSRTGLLNTIYF.

The V call is TRBV11-3, the J call TRBJ2-2; D possibly corresponds to TRBD2 (6 bases). This CDR3 is 16 amino acids long. CDR1 is SGHNT and CDR2 is YENEEA in the germline V gene. Deletions cut 5 bases from V and 2 bases from J, with 15 bases between. The CDR3 spells CASSRGSSGNTGELFF. CDR3 sequence (DNA): TGTGCCAGCAGCCGGGGGAGTAGCGGTAACACCGGGGAGCTGTTTTTT.

V and J are TRBV7-9 and TRBJ1-4; TRBD1 agrees at 7 bases. The germline V gene has CDR1 SEHNR and CDR2 FQNEAQ (reference sequence). The CDR3 consists of 16 residues. Trimming cost V 5 bases and J 8 bases; bases outside gene matches: 14. CDR3 in DNA: TGTGCCAGCAGCGGGTGGCAGGGGACAGCGCAGGAAAAACTGTTTTTT. Translating it yields CASSGWQGTAQEKLFF.

This clone was detected only a few times. The chain employs TRBV11-2 and TRBJ1-2, with D maybe TRBD1 (6 bases). Trimming removed 4 bases at V and 0 bases at J, with 21 bases between. The CDR3 sequence is 18 residues long. Germline V gives CDR1 SGHAT, CDR2 FQNNGV. The CDR3 DNA sequence: TGTGCCAGCAGCTCGAGGGTTCGGGGGGCGGTAGCTAACTATGGCTACACCTTC. Protein sequence: CASSSRVRGAVANYGYTF.

This rearrangement joins TRBV29-1 to TRBJ2-5, with D unresolved. The CDR3 totals 10 residues. V shed 7 bases and J shed 10 bases, with 13 bases lying between them. CDR1 and CDR2 (germline): SQVTM, ANQGSEA. The CDR3 is CSARVADQYF. CDR3 coding DNA: TGCAGCGCCCGGGTGGCGGACCAGTACTTC.